This T cell receptor (beta chain) was identified during a study of PD-1 blockade in mismatch repair-deficient tumors. Regarding time point: approximately 10-day in vitro stimulation with candidate neoantigen peptide 6. As regards this clone: Its specificity is unknown.

The germline V gene has CDR1 SGHAT and CDR2 FQDESV (reference sequence). V was clipped by 5 bases and J by 5 bases; unmatched bases: 5. CDR3 size: 14 residues. Sequenced by immunoSEQ multiplex PCR; TCRdb stores in-frame clones only, minus some. The repertoire holds about 14,000 clones, with roughly 86% as singletons. The sequence was collected from an adult with mismatch repair-deficient cancer. The chain joins TRBV11-1 to TRBJ1-5; 8 positions match TRBD1. The material was cells cultured in vitro, obtained from a patient treated with pembrolizumab. The CDR3 here is CASSEGQGDQPQHF. CDR3 nucleotide sequence: TGTGCCAGCAGCGAAGGACAGGGCGATCAGCCCCAGCATTTT.